The rows below give T cell receptor beta chains drawn from one sample of a study of cytomegalovirus exposure and HLA in healthy donors. Using immunoSEQ multiplex PCR, the repertoire was profiled, and TCRdb retains in-frame clones only, with some absent. The sample lists 80,000 to 100,000 clones; 73% were seen once. The sequencing sample was made of PBMCs. The receptors stem from a man aged 35-49 years in good health and CMV-seronegative. The conserved cysteine and the conserved F or W are not part of the CDR3 here. Where a row states a size, it is once, few, many or the class of an expanded clone; other rows omit it.

v_call	clone_size	j_call	cdr3_aa
TRBV6-5	few	TRBJ2-7	ASSYTESYEQY
TRBV6-6	-	TRBJ2-7	ASSRGRLSDEQY
TRBV5-4	few	TRBJ2-3	ASSGQNTDTQY
TRBV19	-	TRBJ2-7	ASSIGTSRAYEQY
TRBV6-1	-	TRBJ2-3	ASSEYRDSLGDTQY
TRBV6-4	-	TRBJ2-5	ASVTTGTSGGGETQY
TRBV4-1	many	TRBJ1-4	ASSQEGWFGGEKLF
TRBV5-6	-	TRBJ2-5	ASSLGAETQY
TRBV6-4	-	TRBJ2-3	ASSPSQGGSTDTQY
TRBV6-5	few	TRBJ1-1	ASRPSGVTEAF
TRBV5-4	-	TRBJ2-3	ASSLGLATDTQY
TRBV15	-	TRBJ2-5	ATSRGGDREKTQY
TRBV2	-	TRBJ1-5	ASSSNNQPQH
TRBV6-5	-	TRBJ2-1	ASSWDTYNEQF
TRBV29-1	-	TRBJ1-5	SVSTGFDQPQH
TRBV29-1	-	TRBJ1-2	SGGDKNYGYT
TRBV11-2	-	TRBJ1-5	ASSLDSGDVQPQH
TRBV6-4	-	TRBJ2-1	ASSDGASGSYNEQF
TRBV6-4	-	TRBJ2-6	ASNRLAYYSGANVLT
TRBV4-1	-	TRBJ1-2	ASSQDLVVGGYGYT